A selection of T cell receptor beta chains follows, all from one sample in a study of blood T cell repertoires in COVID-19. This table comes from immunoSEQ multiplex PCR, and its TCRdb copy is limited to in-frame clones, with some not included. The table records about 220,000 clones, about 87% of them present only once. What was sequenced was PBMCs or T cells enriched from blood (not recorded which). The receptors originated from a woman in her 30s who had recovered from COVID-19. The CDR3 runs from the conserved cysteine through the conserved F or W. A D gene is named only where the DNA matches it firmly. Clone size is shown for a subset of rows, as once, few, many or a class of expanded clone.

d_call clone_size j_call v_call cdr3_nt cdr3_aa
NA NA TRBJ2-5 TRBV29-1 TGCAGCGTTGAAGATTACGCTAGCATAAAGACTGGAGAGACCCAGTACTTC CSVEDYASIKTGETQYF
NA few TRBJ2-7 TRBV14 TGTGCCAGCAGCCGTGGGACAATACCCTACGAGCAGTACTTC CASSRGTIPYEQYF
NA NA TRBJ1-2 TRBV9 TGTGCCAGCAGCGTAGTAGACACGACCCACTATGGCTACACCTTC CASSVVDTTHYGYTF
NA NA TRBJ1-3 TRBV18 TGTGCCAGCTCACCACCAAGGACAACTGGAAACACCATATATTTT CASSPPRTTGNTIYF
TRBD2 NA TRBJ2-3 TRBV2 TGTGCCAGCAAGGATAGCGGGGGCACAGATACGCAGTATTTT CASKDSGGTDTQYF
NA NA TRBJ1-4 TRBV7-8 TGTGCCAGCAGCCCGCGACAGGTGGAAAAACTGTTTTTT CASSPRQVEKLFF
NA NA TRBJ1-6 TRBV6-6 TGTGCCAGCAGTTACTCGGGAGGGTTCGACTCACCCCTCCACTTT CASSYSGGFDSPLHF
NA NA TRBJ1-1 TRBV2 TGTGCCAGCAGCCCGGGTATGAACACTGAAGCTTTCTTT CASSPGMNTEAFF
NA NA TRBJ2-1 TRBV4-1 TGCGCCAGCAGCCAAGATGGACAGTACAATGAGCAGTTCTTC CASSQDGQYNEQFF
NA NA TRBJ1-1 TRBV10-3 TGTGCCATTGAAGACGGAGGGGACACTGAAGCTTTCTTT CAIEDGGDTEAFF
TRBD2 NA TRBJ2-5 TRBV19 TGTGCCAGCCGCGGACTAGGGGAGACCCAGTACTTC CASRGLGETQYF
TRBD1 NA TRBJ2-3 TRBV19 TGTGCCAGTAGTATTACGGCAGGGGGCGCAGATACGCAGTATTTT CASSITAGGADTQYF